In this sample, the clone carrying this TCR beta chain turned up once. Its antigen remains unknown. This specimen includes other DNA sequences encoding the same CDR3. This CDR3 spans 15 amino acids. CDR1 is MNHEY, CDR2 SMNVEV, per germline (reference sequence). Losses at the gene ends were 6 bases for V and 7 bases for J; bases not matched to a gene: 8. At a deep level, the assay was run. The input for sorted-subset replicate PCRs was about 0.2 ug DNA, about 30,000 T cell genomes. Sequenced by immunoSEQ multiplex PCR; TCRdb stores in-frame clones only, minus some. Of about 1.9 million clones detected, over 85% appear once; the ten largest clones hold under 2%. Naive-designated CD8 cells lacked CD45RO, were positively enriched for CCR7, and omitted terminally differentiated effector memory CD45RA+ cells. These data belong to a study of shared clonotypes between healthy human individuals. Notes on the study in general: Shared clonotypes: 4.5% to 6% naive CD4, about 3.5% naive CD8, 2.3% memory CD4, 0.4% memory CD8.

The receptor's source is a young man in good health. Some clones in this sample may be carry-over from other donors' samples. J is TRBJ2-1 and V is TRBV27; TRBD2 matches 11 bases. The sequenced sample was naive CD8+ T cells from PBMCs. This chain's CDR3 is CASSPRLAGFNEQFF. As DNA, the CDR3 is TGTGCCAGCAGCCCTCGACTAGCGGGATTTAATGAGCAGTTCTTC.